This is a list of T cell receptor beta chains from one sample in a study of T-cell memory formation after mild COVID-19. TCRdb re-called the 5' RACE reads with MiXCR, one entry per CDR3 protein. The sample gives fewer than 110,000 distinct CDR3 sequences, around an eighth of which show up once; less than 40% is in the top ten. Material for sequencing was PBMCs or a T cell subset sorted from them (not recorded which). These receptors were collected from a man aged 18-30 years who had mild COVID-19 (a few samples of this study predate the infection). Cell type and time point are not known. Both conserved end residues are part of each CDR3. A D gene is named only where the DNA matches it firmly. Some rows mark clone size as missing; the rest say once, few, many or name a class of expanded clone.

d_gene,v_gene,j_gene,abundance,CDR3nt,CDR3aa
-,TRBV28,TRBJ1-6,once,TGTGCCAGCAGTCCAACAAGGAGCTCCTATAATTCACCCCTCCACTTT,CASSPTRSSYNSPLHF
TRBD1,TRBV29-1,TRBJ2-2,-,TGCAGCATATCGGACAGGGGGCTCACCGGGGAGCTGTTTTTT,CSISDRGLTGELFF
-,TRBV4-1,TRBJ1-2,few,TGCGCCAGCAGCCTCCCAACAGGCAACTATGGCTACACCTTC,CASSLPTGNYGYTF
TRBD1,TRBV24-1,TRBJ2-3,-,TGTGCCACCAGTGACCGGACAGGGGGCAGAGATACGCAGTATTTT,CATSDRTGGRDTQYF
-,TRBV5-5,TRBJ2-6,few,TGTGCCAGCAGCTTGGCCTGGGGGGTGGCTGGGGCCAACGTCCTGACTTTC,CASSLAWGVAGANVLTF
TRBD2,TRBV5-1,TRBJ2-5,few,TGCGCCAGCAGCCGGACTAGGCGAGAGACCCAGTACTTC,CASSRTRRETQYF
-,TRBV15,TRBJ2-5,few,TGTGCCACCAGCAGCCCCCCCCGAGAGACCCAGTACTTC,CATSSPPRETQYF
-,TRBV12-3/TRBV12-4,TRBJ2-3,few,TGTGCCAGCAAACCCAGCGCAGATACGCAGTATTTT,CASKPSADTQYF
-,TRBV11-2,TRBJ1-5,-,TGTGCCAGCAGCTTAGTATATGGACAGCCCCAGCATTTT,CASSLVYGQPQHF
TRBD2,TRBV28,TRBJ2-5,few,TGTGCCAGCAGACCCGGGACTAAGCGCCAAGAGACCCAGTACTTC,CASRPGTKRQETQYF
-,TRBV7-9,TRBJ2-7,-,TGTGCCAGCAGCTTAGGGACTACCGCCTACGAGCAGTACTTC,CASSLGTTAYEQYF
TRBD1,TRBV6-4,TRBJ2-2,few,TGTGCCAGCAGTAACGACAGGGAAGGCCGGGAGCTGTTTTTT,CASSNDREGRELFF
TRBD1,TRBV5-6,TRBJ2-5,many,TGTGCCAGCAGCTTGCCCAGGACAGGGAAAGAGACCCAGTACTTC,CASSLPRTGKETQYF
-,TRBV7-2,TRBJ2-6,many,TGTGCCAGCAGCTTAGCCCAGGGGTGGGGGGCCAACGTCCTGACTTTC,CASSLAQGWGANVLTF
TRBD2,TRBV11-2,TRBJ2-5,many,TGTGCCAGCAGCATCTCTAGCGGGGGGCAAGAGACCCAGTACTTC,CASSISSGGQETQYF
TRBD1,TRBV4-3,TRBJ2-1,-,TGCGCCACCCGCCGGGACAGGGGGCGCTGGGAGCAGTTCTTC,CATRRDRGRWEQFF
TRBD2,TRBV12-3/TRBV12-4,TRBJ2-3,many,TGTGCCAGCAGTGCCCCATGGCTAGCGGGATTGCGCACAGATACGCAGTATTTT,CASSAPWLAGLRTDTQYF
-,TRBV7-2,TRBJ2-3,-,TGTGCCAGCAGTCCAGGGGCGGCCGATACGCAGTATTTT,CASSPGAADTQYF
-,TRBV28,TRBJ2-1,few,TGTGCCAGCAGTTCCCTATGGGGGGCATCTGGATACAATGAGCAGTTCTTC,CASSSLWGASGYNEQFF
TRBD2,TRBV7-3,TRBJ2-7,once,TGTGCCAGCAGCTCCGGGACTAGCGGCCAAAGGTACTTC,CASSSGTSGQRYF
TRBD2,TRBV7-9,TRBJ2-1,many,TGTGCCAGCAGCTCTCATTTAGCGGGGGGCCACTACAATGAGCAGTTCTTC,CASSSHLAGGHYNEQFF
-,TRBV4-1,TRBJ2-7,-,TGCGCCAGCAGCCAAGCAGGGACCTACGAGCAGTACTTC,CASSQAGTYEQYF
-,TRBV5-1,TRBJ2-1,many,TGCGCCAGCAGCTTGTTTAAGAGGCGGACGTGGTCCTACAATGAGCAGTTCTTC,CASSLFKRRTWSYNEQFF
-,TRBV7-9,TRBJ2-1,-,TGTGCCAGCAGACTGAGCGGGTCCGAGCAGTTCTTC,CASRLSGSEQFF
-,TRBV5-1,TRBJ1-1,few,TGCGCCAGCAGCATGGGACTAACGAACACTGAAGCTTTCTTT,CASSMGLTNTEAFF
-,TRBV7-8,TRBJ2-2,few,TGTGCCAGCAGCCTAGGATCCGTACTCCTGGGGGTCGGGGAGCTGTTTTTT,CASSLGSVLLGVGELFF
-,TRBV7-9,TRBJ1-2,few,TGTGCCAGCAGCTCCTCGACAGACTATGGCTACACCTTC,CASSSSTDYGYTF
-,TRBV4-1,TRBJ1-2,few,TGCGCCAGCAGCCAAGATCAGGCCAGGGACCTGGATGGCTACACCTTC,CASSQDQARDLDGYTF
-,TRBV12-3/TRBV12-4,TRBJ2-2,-,TGTGCCAGCAGTGAGGTGGCAGCGAACACCGGGGAGCTGTTTTTT,CASSEVAANTGELFF
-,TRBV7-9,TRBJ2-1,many,TGTGCCAGCAGCCACGGAAATGAGCAGTTCTTC,CASSHGNEQFF
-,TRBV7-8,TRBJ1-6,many,TGTGCCAGCAGCTTCCGGGACACTAATTCACCCCTCCACTTT,CASSFRDTNSPLHF
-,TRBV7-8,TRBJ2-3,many,TGTGCCAGCAGGGAGACAGGGACTAGCACAGATACGCAGTATTTT,CASRETGTSTDTQYF
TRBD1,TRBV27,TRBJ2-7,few,TGTGCCAGCAGTAGGACCGGGACAGGGAGTTACGAGCAGTACTTC,CASSRTGTGSYEQYF
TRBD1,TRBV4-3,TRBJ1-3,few,TGCGCCAGCAGCCAAGATGCCCTGGGACAGGGCAACACCATATATTTT,CASSQDALGQGNTIYF
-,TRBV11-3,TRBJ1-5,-,TGTGCCAGCAGCTACAGACAGAGTTTCCCTCAGCCCCAGCATTTT,CASSYRQSFPQPQHF
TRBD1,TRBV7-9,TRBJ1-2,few,TGTGCCAGCAGCCCCCGGGACAGGGATGGCTACACCTTC,CASSPRDRDGYTF
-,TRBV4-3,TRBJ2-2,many,TGCGCCAGCAGCCAAGGAGCCTTTTTCGGGGAGCTGTTTTTT,CASSQGAFFGELFF
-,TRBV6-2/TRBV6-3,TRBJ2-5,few,TGTGCCAGCACGGAGGGAGAGACCCAGTACTTC,CASTEGETQYF
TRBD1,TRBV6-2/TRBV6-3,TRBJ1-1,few,TGTGCCAGCAGACCTCAAAGTCCGGACAGGTTGGAAGCTTTCTTT,CASRPQSPDRLEAFF
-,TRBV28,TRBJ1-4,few,TGTGCCAGCAGGGCAACTAATGAAAAACTGTTTTTT,CASRATNEKLFF
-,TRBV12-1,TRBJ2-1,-,TGTGCCAGCGGGGGGACAGGGGCCAATGAGCAGTTCTTC,CASGGTGANEQFF
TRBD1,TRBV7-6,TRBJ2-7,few,TGTGCCAGCAGCTTAGTTCAGGGGGCGCTTGAGCAGTACTTC,CASSLVQGALEQYF
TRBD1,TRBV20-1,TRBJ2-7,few,TGCAGTGCTAGAGATGACGGGGACAGGCCCTACGAGCAGTACTTC,CSARDDGDRPYEQYF
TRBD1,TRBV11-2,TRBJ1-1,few,TGTGCCAGCAGCTCCCAGGGGGTCACTGAAGCTTTCTTT,CASSSQGVTEAFF
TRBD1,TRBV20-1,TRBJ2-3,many,TGCAGTGCTAAGGGACAGGGAGATGCAGATACGCAGTATTTT,CSAKGQGDADTQYF
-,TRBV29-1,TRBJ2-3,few,TGCAGCGTTGTGATCAGGGTGTCAGATACGCAGTATTTT,CSVVIRVSDTQYF
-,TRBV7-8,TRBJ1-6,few,TGTGCCAGCAGCCTTGACGGGGGCAAATTCACCCCCCTCCACTTT,CASSLDGGKFTPLHF
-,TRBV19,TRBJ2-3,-,TGTGCCAGTAGCGGGGCGTCAGATACGCAGTATTTT,CASSGASDTQYF
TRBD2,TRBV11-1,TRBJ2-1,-,TGTGCCAGCAGCTTAGGGGCATTAGCGGGGGCCGAGCAGTTCTTC,CASSLGALAGAEQFF
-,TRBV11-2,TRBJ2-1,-,TGTGCCAGCAGCTTTAGCCCTAACAATGAGCAGTTCTTC,CASSFSPNNEQFF
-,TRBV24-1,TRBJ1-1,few,TGTGCCACCAGTGTAAACTCGGGGGGCGGACGGAAAGGAACTGAAGCTTTCTTT,CATSVNSGGGRKGTEAFF
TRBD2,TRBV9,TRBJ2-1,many,TGTGCCAGCAGCTCCCGAGCGGGGGGCTCCTACAATGAGCAGTTCTTC,CASSSRAGGSYNEQFF
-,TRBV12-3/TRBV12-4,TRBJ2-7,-,TGTGCCAGCAGTTTAGGTCCAGCTTCCGAGCAGTACTTC,CASSLGPASEQYF